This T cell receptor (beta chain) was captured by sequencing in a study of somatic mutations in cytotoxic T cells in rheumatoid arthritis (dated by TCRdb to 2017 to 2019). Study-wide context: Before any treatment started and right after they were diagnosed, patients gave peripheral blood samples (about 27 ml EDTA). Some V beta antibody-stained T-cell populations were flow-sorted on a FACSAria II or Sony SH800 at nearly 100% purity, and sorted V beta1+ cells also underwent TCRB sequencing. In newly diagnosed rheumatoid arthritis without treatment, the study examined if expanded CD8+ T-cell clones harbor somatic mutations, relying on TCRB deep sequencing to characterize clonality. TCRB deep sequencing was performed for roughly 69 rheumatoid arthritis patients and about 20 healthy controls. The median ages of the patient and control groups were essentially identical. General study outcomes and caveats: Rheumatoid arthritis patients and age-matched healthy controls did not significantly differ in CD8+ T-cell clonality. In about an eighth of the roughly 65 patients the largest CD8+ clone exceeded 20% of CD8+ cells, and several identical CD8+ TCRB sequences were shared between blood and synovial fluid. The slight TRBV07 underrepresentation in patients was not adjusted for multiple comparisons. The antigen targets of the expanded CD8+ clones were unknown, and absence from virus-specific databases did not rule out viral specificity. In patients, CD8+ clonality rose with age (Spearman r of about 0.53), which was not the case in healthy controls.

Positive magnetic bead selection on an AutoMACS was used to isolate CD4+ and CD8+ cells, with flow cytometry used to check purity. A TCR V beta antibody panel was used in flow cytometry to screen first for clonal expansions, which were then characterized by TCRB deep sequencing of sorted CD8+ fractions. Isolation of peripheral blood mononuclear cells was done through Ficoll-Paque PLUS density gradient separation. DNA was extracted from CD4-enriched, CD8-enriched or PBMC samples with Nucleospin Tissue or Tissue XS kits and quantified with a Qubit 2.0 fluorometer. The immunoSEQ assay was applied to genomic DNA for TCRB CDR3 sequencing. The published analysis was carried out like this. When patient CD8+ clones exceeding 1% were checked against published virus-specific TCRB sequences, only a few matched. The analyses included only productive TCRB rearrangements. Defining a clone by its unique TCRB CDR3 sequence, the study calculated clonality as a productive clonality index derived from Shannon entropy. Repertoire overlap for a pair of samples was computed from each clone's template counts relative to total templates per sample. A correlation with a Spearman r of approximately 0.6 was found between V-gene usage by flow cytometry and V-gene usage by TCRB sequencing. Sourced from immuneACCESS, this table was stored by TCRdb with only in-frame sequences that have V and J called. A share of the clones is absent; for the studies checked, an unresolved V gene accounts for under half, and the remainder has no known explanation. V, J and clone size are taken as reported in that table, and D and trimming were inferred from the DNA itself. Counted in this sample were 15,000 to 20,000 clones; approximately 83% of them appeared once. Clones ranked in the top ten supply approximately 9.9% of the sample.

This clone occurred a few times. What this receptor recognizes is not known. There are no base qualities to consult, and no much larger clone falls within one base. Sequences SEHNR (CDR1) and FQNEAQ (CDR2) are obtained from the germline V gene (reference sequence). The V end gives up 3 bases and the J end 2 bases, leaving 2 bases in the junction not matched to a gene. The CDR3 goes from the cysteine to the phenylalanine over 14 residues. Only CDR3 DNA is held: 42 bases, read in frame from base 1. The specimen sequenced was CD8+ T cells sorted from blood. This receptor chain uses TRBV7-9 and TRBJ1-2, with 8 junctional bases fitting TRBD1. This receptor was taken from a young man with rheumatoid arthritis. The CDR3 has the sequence CASSFRGLNYGYTF. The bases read TGTGCCAGCAGCTTCAGGGGGCTCAACTATGGCTACACCTTC.